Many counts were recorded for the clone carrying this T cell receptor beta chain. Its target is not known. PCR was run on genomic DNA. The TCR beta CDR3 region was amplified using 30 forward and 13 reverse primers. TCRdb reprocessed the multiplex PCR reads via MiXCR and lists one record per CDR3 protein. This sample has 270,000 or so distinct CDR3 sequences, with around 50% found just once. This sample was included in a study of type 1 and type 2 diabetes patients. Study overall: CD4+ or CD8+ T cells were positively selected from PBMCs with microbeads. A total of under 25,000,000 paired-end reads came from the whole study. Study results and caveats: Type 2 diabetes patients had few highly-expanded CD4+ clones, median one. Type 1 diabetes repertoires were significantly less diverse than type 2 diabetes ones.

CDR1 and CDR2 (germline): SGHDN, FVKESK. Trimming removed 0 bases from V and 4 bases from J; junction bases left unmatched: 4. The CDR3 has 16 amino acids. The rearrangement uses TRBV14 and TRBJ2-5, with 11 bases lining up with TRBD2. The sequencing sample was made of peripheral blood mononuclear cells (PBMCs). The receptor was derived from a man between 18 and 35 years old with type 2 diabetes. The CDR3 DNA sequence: TGTGCCAGCAGCCAAGATCTAGCGGGAGGCGGAGAGACCCAGTACTTC. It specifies CASSQDLAGGGETQYF.